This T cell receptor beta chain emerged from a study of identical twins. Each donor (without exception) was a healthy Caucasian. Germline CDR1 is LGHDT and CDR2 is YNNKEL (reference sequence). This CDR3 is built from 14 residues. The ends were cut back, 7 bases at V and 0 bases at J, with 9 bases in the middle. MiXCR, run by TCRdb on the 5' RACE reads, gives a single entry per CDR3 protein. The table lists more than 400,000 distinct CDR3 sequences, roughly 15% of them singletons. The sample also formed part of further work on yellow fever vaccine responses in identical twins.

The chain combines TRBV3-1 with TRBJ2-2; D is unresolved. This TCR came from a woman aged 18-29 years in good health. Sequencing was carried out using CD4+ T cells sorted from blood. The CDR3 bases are TGTGCCAGCACCAGATCCACGAACACCGGGGAGCTGTTTTTT. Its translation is CASTRSTNTGELFF.